These 7 T cell receptor beta chains were all obtained from the same sample, sequenced in a study of cytomegalovirus exposure and HLA in healthy donors (dated 2017 in TCRdb). The library was produced with the immunoSEQ multiplex PCR assay. For the multiplex PCR, a mixture combining 60 forward primers for TCR Vbeta segments and 13 reverse primers for TCR Jbeta segments was used. Not all clones reach the TCRdb copy of this immuneACCESS table, which keeps in-frame sequences only. Checked studies attribute under half of the gap to unresolved V genes and leave the rest unexplained. The sample table records 200,000 to 250,000 clones; roughly 80% of these occur just once. Clones ranked in the top ten supply roughly 16% of the sample. The specimen sequenced was PBMCs. The receptors were sampled from a middle-aged man in good health and CMV-seronegative.

A remark on this clone: The sample carries other DNA sequences with the same CDR3. This chain uses TRBV6-5 with TRBJ1-3; possibly TRBD1 for D (6 bases). Trimming removed 0 bases from V and 7 bases from J, with 13 bases in between. CDR1 MNHEY and CDR2 SVGAGI come from the germline V gene. The CDR3 extends over 15 amino acids. CDR3 protein: CASSYSGALGNTIYF. For the CDR3, the DNA is TGTGCCAGCAGTTACTCGGGGGCTTTGGGGAACACCATATATTTT.

The chain couples TRBV4-2 to TRBJ2-6; 12 bases are shared with TRBD1. This CDR3 is built from 19 residues. CDR1 is LGHNA, CDR2 YNFKEQ, per germline. V lost 0 bases and J lost 0; bases outside the gene matches: 3. The CDR3 is CASSQEPGQGASGANVLTF. CDR3 coding DNA: TGTGCCAGCAGCCAAGAGCCGGGACAGGGGGCCTCTGGGGCCAACGTCCTGACTTTC.

This rearrangement joins TRBV11-1 to TRBJ2-7, with TRBD1 matching 8 bases. The germline gives CDR1 SGHAT, CDR2 FQDESV (reference sequence). Germline trimming cut 5 bases from V and 3 bases from J; bases unmatched to any gene: 9. The CDR3 extends over 15 amino acids. CDR3 in amino acids: CASSDITGGSYEQYF. The CDR3 nucleotides read TGTGCCAGCAGCGACATTACAGGGGGAAGCTACGAGCAGTACTTC.

The chain has TRBV30 and TRBJ2-1; 7 bases map to TRBD2. The CDR3 is 14 amino acids. Trimming cost V 3 bases and J 7 bases; bases outside gene matches: 9. Germline V lookup: CDR1 GTSNPN, CDR2 SVGIG (reference sequence). CDR3 nucleotide sequence: TGTGCCTGGAGCCGGGAGGCGGCAGTGAATGAGCAGTTCTTC. Translation: CAWSREAAVNEQFF.

The chain joins TRBV20-1 to TRBJ1-1; no reliable D call. Trimming took 6 bases from V and 11 from J, leaving 16 bases between them. CDR3 length equals 11 residues. Per germline, CDR1 DFQATT and CDR2 SNEGSKA (reference sequence). The CDR3 DNA reads as TGCAGTGCCGACCGACGCACACAGGCTTTCTTT. Its protein product is CSADRRTQAFF.

The chain is built from TRBV6-6 and TRBJ1-1; D is unresolved. In germline, CDR1 is MNHNY, CDR2 SVGAGI (reference sequence). This CDR3 has 13 amino acids. V lost 5 bases to trimming and J lost 3 bases, with 10 bases between them. CDR3 protein: CASSDGGYTEAFF. The CDR3 coding sequence is TGTGCCAGCAGTGACGGCGGATACACTGAAGCTTTCTTT.

The chain is built from TRBV19 and TRBJ1-2; tentatively, D is TRBD1 (6 bases). Germline V gene lookup returns CDR1 LNHDA and CDR2 SQIVND (reference sequence). V shed 5 bases and J shed 4 bases, with 11 bases lying between them. The CDR3 loop spans 13 amino acids. DNA for the CDR3: TGTGCCAGTAGTGTACAGGGTCCCTATGGCTACACCTTC. Translation gives CASSVQGPYGYTF.